This is a list of T cell receptor beta chains from one sample in a study of blood T cell repertoires in COVID-19. This table comes from immunoSEQ multiplex PCR, and its TCRdb copy is limited to in-frame clones, with some not included. In the table there are more than 150,000 clones, approximately 80% of which are singletons. Sequenced input: peripheral blood. The receptors were gathered from a human donor in a cohort sampled during active COVID-19. The CDR3 runs from the conserved cysteine through the conserved F or W. D genes are given only for firm matches. Expanded clones are given a class, and other clones once, few, many or no size at all.

abundance: NA
d_gene: NA
j_gene: TRBJ1-1
v_gene: TRBV11-1
CDR3aa: CASSYRGGPNTEAFF
CDR3nt: TGTGCCAGCAGCTATAGGGGAGGACCGAACACTGAAGCTTTCTTT

abundance: NA
d_gene: NA
j_gene: TRBJ1-2
v_gene: TRBV3-1/TRBV3-2
CDR3aa: CASSQEQGNGYTF
CDR3nt: TGTGCCAGCAGCCAGGAGCAGGGGAATGGCTACACCTTC

abundance: NA
d_gene: TRBD1
j_gene: TRBJ2-2
v_gene: TRBV7-9
CDR3aa: CASSLQGGELFF
CDR3nt: TGTGCCAGCAGCCTACAGGGGGGGGAGCTGTTTTTT

abundance: NA
d_gene: TRBD1
j_gene: TRBJ2-7
v_gene: TRBV5-4
CDR3aa: CASRTGTGERKEGFLHF
CDR3nt: TGTGCCAGCAGAACTGGGACAGGGGAGAGGAAAGAAGGGTTTCTACACTTC

abundance: NA
d_gene: NA
j_gene: TRBJ2-5
v_gene: TRBV6-6
CDR3aa: CASSYEGGGKTQYF
CDR3nt: TGTGCCAGCAGTTACGAGGGGGGGGGAAAGACCCAGTACTTC

abundance: NA
d_gene: NA
j_gene: TRBJ1-1
v_gene: TRBV11-2
CDR3aa: CASSQVSTEAFF
CDR3nt: TGTGCCAGCAGCCAGGTGTCCACTGAAGCTTTCTTT

abundance: NA
d_gene: NA
j_gene: TRBJ1-1
v_gene: TRBV2
CDR3aa: CASSPGRNTEAFF
CDR3nt: TGTGCCAGCAGTCCAGGGCGGAACACTGAAGCTTTCTTT

abundance: NA
d_gene: TRBD2
j_gene: TRBJ2-2
v_gene: TRBV4-1
CDR3aa: CASSQPSGGAAGELFF
CDR3nt: TGCGCCAGCAGCCAGCCTAGCGGGGGGGCCGCCGGGGAGCTGTTTTTT

abundance: once
d_gene: NA
j_gene: TRBJ2-7
v_gene: TRBV7-9
CDR3aa: CASSSNGGRLQGEQYF
CDR3nt: TGTGCCAGCAGCTCAAACGGGGGACGCCTACAAGGCGAGCAGTACTTC

abundance: NA
d_gene: NA
j_gene: TRBJ2-4
v_gene: TRBV29-1
CDR3aa: CSVEHRARDNIQYF
CDR3nt: TGCAGCGTTGAACACAGGGCCAGGGATAACATTCAGTACTTC

abundance: NA
d_gene: TRBD2
j_gene: TRBJ2-7
v_gene: TRBV2
CDR3aa: CASSGVTSRYEQYF
CDR3nt: TGTGCCAGCAGTGGTGTGACTAGCCGCTACGAGCAGTACTTC

abundance: NA
d_gene: NA
j_gene: TRBJ1-5
v_gene: TRBV6-5
CDR3aa: CATQSAGGFNQPQHF
CDR3nt: TGTGCCACCCAATCCGCGGGGGGGTTTAATCAGCCCCAGCATTTT

abundance: NA
d_gene: NA
j_gene: TRBJ1-1
v_gene: TRBV3-1/TRBV3-2
CDR3aa: CASSQDFAGPDEAFF
CDR3nt: TGTGCCAGCAGCCAAGATTTTGCGGGGCCCGATGAAGCTTTCTTT

abundance: NA
d_gene: NA
j_gene: TRBJ2-7
v_gene: TRBV7-2
CDR3aa: CASSLDYAYEQYF
CDR3nt: TGTGCCAGCAGCTTAGACTACGCGTACGAGCAGTACTTC

abundance: NA
d_gene: TRBD2
j_gene: TRBJ2-7
v_gene: TRBV3-1/TRBV3-2
CDR3aa: CASSQDLLAGSSEQYF
CDR3nt: TGTGCCAGCAGCCAAGATTTGCTAGCGGGGTCCTCCGAGCAGTACTTC

abundance: NA
d_gene: TRBD2
j_gene: TRBJ2-7
v_gene: TRBV2
CDR3aa: CASRTGTSQLYEQYF
CDR3nt: TGTGCCAGCAGAACCGGGACTAGTCAACTCTACGAGCAGTACTTC

abundance: NA
d_gene: NA
j_gene: TRBJ1-1
v_gene: TRBV5-1
CDR3aa: CASSLDDRQRMNTEAFF
CDR3nt: TGCGCCAGCAGCTTGGATGACAGACAGAGGATGAACACTGAAGCTTTCTTT

abundance: NA
d_gene: NA
j_gene: TRBJ1-1
v_gene: TRBV7-3
CDR3aa: CASSLTPGTEAFF
CDR3nt: TGTGCCAGCAGCTTAACCCCCGGCACTGAAGCTTTCTTT

abundance: once
d_gene: TRBD1
j_gene: TRBJ2-7
v_gene: TRBV19
CDR3aa: CASSLDRGAYEQYF
CDR3nt: TGTGCCAGTAGCCTCGACAGGGGGGCCTACGAGCAGTACTTC

abundance: NA
d_gene: NA
j_gene: TRBJ1-1
v_gene: TRBV19
CDR3aa: CASTTLRDTEAFF
CDR3nt: TGTGCCAGTACCACACTGAGGGACACTGAAGCTTTCTTT

abundance: NA
d_gene: NA
j_gene: TRBJ1-1
v_gene: TRBV4-1
CDR3aa: CASSPRDMNTEAFF
CDR3nt: TGCGCCAGCAGCCCGCGAGACATGAACACTGAAGCTTTCTTT

abundance: NA
d_gene: TRBD2
j_gene: TRBJ2-5
v_gene: TRBV11-2
CDR3aa: CASSSPTGLADKETQYF
CDR3nt: TGTGCCAGCAGCTCGCCCACGGGACTAGCAGATAAAGAGACCCAGTACTTC

abundance: NA
d_gene: NA
j_gene: TRBJ1-1
v_gene: TRBV9
CDR3aa: CASSVGRVGATEAFF
CDR3nt: TGTGCCAGCAGCGTAGGTAGGGTAGGGGCCACTGAAGCTTTCTTT

abundance: few
d_gene: NA
j_gene: TRBJ1-1
v_gene: TRBV5-1
CDR3aa: CASSSLPNINTEAFF
CDR3nt: TGCGCCAGCAGCTCTCTGCCGAACATCAACACTGAAGCTTTCTTT

abundance: NA
d_gene: TRBD1
j_gene: TRBJ2-3
v_gene: TRBV6-5
CDR3aa: CASSKRTGGADTQYF
CDR3nt: TGTGCCAGCAGTAAACGGACAGGGGGCGCAGATACGCAGTATTTT

abundance: NA
d_gene: NA
j_gene: TRBJ1-2
v_gene: TRBV4-2
CDR3aa: CASSPGDSPNYGYTF
CDR3nt: TGTGCCAGCAGCCCCGGGGACTCACCTAACTATGGCTACACCTTC

abundance: NA
d_gene: TRBD1
j_gene: TRBJ2-7
v_gene: TRBV3-1/TRBV3-2
CDR3aa: CASSPSGQGRYEQYF
CDR3nt: TGTGCCAGCAGCCCATCTGGACAGGGAAGGTACGAGCAGTACTTC

abundance: NA
d_gene: TRBD1
j_gene: TRBJ2-1
v_gene: TRBV2
CDR3aa: CANNTGTGDKNYLYNEQFF
CDR3nt: TGTGCCAACAATACCGGGACAGGGGATAAAAACTATCTCTACAATGAGCAGTTCTTC

abundance: NA
d_gene: NA
j_gene: TRBJ1-1
v_gene: TRBV19
CDR3aa: CASSIGRDLNTEAFF
CDR3nt: TGTGCCAGTAGTATAGGCCGGGACTTGAACACTGAAGCTTTCTTT

abundance: NA
d_gene: TRBD1
j_gene: TRBJ2-7
v_gene: TRBV27
CDR3aa: CASSFNRGPEQYF
CDR3nt: TGTGCCAGCAGTTTTAACAGGGGGCCCGAGCAGTACTTC

abundance: NA
d_gene: NA
j_gene: TRBJ1-4
v_gene: TRBV7-8
CDR3aa: CASRPDLQTGTNEKLFF
CDR3nt: TGTGCCAGCAGACCCGATCTACAGACCGGAACTAATGAAAAACTGTTTTTT

abundance: NA
d_gene: TRBD1
j_gene: TRBJ1-1
v_gene: TRBV6-5
CDR3aa: CASSRGTGSEAFF
CDR3nt: TGTGCCAGCAGCCGAGGGACAGGGTCTGAAGCTTTCTTT

abundance: NA
d_gene: NA
j_gene: TRBJ1-1
v_gene: TRBV9
CDR3aa: CASSVTANTEAFF
CDR3nt: TGTGCCAGCAGCGTAACAGCGAACACTGAAGCTTTCTTT

abundance: NA
d_gene: TRBD1
j_gene: TRBJ1-3
v_gene: TRBV5-1
CDR3aa: CASSLGGQGSGNTIYF
CDR3nt: TGCGCCAGCAGCTTGGGGGGACAGGGCTCTGGAAACACCATATATTTT

abundance: NA
d_gene: NA
j_gene: TRBJ2-6
v_gene: TRBV2
CDR3aa: CARQYSGANVLTF
CDR3nt: TGTGCCAGGCAGTACTCTGGGGCCAACGTCCTGACTTTC

abundance: NA
d_gene: TRBD2
j_gene: TRBJ2-4
v_gene: TRBV7-9
CDR3aa: CASRRTSGDIQYF
CDR3nt: TGTGCCAGCAGAAGGACTAGCGGGGACATTCAGTACTTC

abundance: NA
d_gene: TRBD2
j_gene: TRBJ2-5
v_gene: TRBV9
CDR3aa: CASSVGGETQYF
CDR3nt: TGTGCCAGCAGCGTCGGGGGGGAGACCCAGTACTTC

abundance: NA
d_gene: TRBD1
j_gene: TRBJ2-5
v_gene: TRBV5-4
CDR3aa: CASSLGQGPETQYF
CDR3nt: TGTGCCAGCAGCTTAGGACAGGGCCCGGAGACCCAGTACTTC

abundance: NA
d_gene: NA
j_gene: TRBJ1-4
v_gene: TRBV7-8
CDR3aa: CASSLASRPNEKLFF
CDR3nt: TGTGCCAGCAGCTTAGCTTCCAGGCCCAATGAAAAACTGTTTTTT

abundance: once
d_gene: NA
j_gene: TRBJ2-5
v_gene: TRBV5-8
CDR3aa: CASSLVEGLQETQYF
CDR3nt: TGTGCCAGCAGCTTGGTCGAGGGCCTCCAAGAGACCCAGTACTTC

abundance: NA
d_gene: NA
j_gene: TRBJ2-2
v_gene: TRBV29-1
CDR3aa: CSVDRGQQLGNTGELFF
CDR3nt: TGCAGCGTTGATCGCGGACAGCAGTTAGGTAACACCGGGGAGCTGTTTTTT

abundance: NA
d_gene: TRBD2
j_gene: TRBJ2-2
v_gene: TRBV5-1
CDR3aa: CASSNPAGWNTGELFF
CDR3nt: TGCGCCAGCAGCAACCCAGCGGGGTGGAACACCGGGGAGCTGTTTTTT

abundance: NA
d_gene: NA
j_gene: TRBJ1-5
v_gene: TRBV27
CDR3aa: CARPSRDNRNQPQHF
CDR3nt: TGTGCCAGGCCGAGCCGGGACAACAGAAATCAGCCCCAGCATTTT

abundance: NA
d_gene: TRBD1
j_gene: TRBJ2-7
v_gene: TRBV5-1
CDR3aa: CASSPPDRDEQYF
CDR3nt: TGCGCCAGCAGCCCCCCGGACAGGGACGAGCAGTACTTC

abundance: NA
d_gene: TRBD1
j_gene: TRBJ2-5
v_gene: TRBV5-1
CDR3aa: CASSSRTGEETQYF
CDR3nt: TGCGCCAGCAGCTCCCGGACAGGGGAAGAGACCCAGTACTTC

abundance: NA
d_gene: NA
j_gene: TRBJ1-1
v_gene: TRBV4-1
CDR3aa: CASSYTGRNTEAFF
CDR3nt: TGCGCCAGCAGCTACACAGGGCGGAACACTGAAGCTTTCTTT

abundance: NA
d_gene: NA
j_gene: TRBJ2-1
v_gene: TRBV29-1
CDR3aa: CSVASESSYNEQFF
CDR3nt: TGCAGCGTTGCCTCCGAGAGCTCCTACAATGAGCAGTTCTTC

abundance: NA
d_gene: NA
j_gene: TRBJ2-3
v_gene: TRBV5-1
CDR3aa: CASSHGVLQGTTDTQYF
CDR3nt: TGCGCCAGCAGCCATGGGGTCTTACAGGGAACCACAGATACGCAGTATTTT

abundance: NA
d_gene: NA
j_gene: TRBJ2-3
v_gene: TRBV20-1
CDR3aa: CSASVAGAGLDTQYF
CDR3nt: TGCAGTGCTAGTGTTGCGGGGGCCGGTCTAGATACGCAGTATTTT

abundance: few
d_gene: NA
j_gene: TRBJ2-7
v_gene: TRBV21-1
CDR3aa: CASSNWTGLHEQYF
CDR3nt: TGTGCCAGCAGCAATTGGACAGGGCTACACGAGCAGTACTTC